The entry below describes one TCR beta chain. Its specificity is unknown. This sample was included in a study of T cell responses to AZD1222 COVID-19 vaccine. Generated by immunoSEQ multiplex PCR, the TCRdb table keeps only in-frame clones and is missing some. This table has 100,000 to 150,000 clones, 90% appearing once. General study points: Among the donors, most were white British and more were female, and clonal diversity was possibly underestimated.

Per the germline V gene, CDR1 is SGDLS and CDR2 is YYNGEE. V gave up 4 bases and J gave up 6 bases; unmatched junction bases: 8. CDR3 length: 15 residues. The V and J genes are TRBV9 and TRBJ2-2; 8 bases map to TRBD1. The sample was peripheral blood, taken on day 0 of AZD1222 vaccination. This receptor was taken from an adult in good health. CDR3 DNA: TGTGCCAGCAGCCCGCGACAGGGGCAGGCCGGGGAGCTGTTTTTT. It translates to CASSPRQGQAGELFF.